This TCR beta chain was recorded in a study of T cell clones after liver transplantation. About the research overall: Samples came from ITN030ST, which attempted immunosuppression withdrawal within 2 years of liver transplantation. Study-level findings and limits: Circulating graft-donor-reactive CD4 TCRbeta sequences fell significantly post-transplant in 5 of 8 subjects.

This clone was seen ten or more times. Its specificity is unknown. Sequenced by immunoSEQ multiplex PCR; TCRdb stores in-frame clones only, minus some. The sample shows 50,000 or so clones, over 65% of them seen only once. Germline V gives CDR1 SGHAT, CDR2 FQNNGV. CDR3 size: 16 residues. After removal of 5 bases from V and 2 bases from J, the junction contained 7 bases not matched to a gene. The rearrangement joins TRBV11-2 to TRBJ2-5; TRBD2 aligns across 11 bases. The sequencing here drew on CD4+ T cells from blood, taken approximately 54 months after liver transplant. The TCR sequence derives from a human patient who received a liver transplant. Some T cells may have originated in the graft donor. The CDR3 bases are TGTGCCAGCAGCGTAACTAGCGGGGGCGTACAAGAGACCCAGTACTTC. This codes for CASSVTSGGVQETQYF.